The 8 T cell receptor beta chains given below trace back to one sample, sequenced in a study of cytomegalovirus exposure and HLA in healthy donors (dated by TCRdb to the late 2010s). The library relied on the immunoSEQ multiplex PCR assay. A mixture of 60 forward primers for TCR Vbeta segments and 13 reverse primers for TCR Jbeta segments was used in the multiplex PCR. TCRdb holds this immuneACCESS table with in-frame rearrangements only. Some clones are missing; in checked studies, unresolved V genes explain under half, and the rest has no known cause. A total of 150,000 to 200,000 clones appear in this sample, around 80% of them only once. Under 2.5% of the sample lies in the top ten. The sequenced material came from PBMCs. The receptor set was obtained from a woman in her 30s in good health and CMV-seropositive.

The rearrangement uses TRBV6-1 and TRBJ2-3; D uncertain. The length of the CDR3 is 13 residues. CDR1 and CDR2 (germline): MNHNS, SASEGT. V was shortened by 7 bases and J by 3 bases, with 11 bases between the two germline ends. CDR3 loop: CASKYVGTDTQYF. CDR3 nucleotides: TGTGCCAGCAAATATGTCGGGACAGATACGCAGTATTTT.

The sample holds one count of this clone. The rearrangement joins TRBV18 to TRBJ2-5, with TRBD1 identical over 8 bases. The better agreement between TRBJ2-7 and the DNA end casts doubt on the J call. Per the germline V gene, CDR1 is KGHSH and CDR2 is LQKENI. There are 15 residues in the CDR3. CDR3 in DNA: TGTGCCAGCTCCCCCCCCCTGGACAGGGCCAACGAGCAGTACTTC. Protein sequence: CASSPPLDRANEQYF.

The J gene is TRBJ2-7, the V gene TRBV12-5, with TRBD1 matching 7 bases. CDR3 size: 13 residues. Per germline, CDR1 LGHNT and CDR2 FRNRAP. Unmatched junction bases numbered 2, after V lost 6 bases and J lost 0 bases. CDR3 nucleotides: TGTGCTAGTGGCAGGGGGAGCTCCTACGAGCAGTACTTC. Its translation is CASGRGSSYEQYF.

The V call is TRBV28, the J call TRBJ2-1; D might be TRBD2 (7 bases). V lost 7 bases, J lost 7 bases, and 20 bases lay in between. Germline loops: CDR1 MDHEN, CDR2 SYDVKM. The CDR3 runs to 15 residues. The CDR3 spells CASKIGGVLQNEQFF. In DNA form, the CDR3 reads TGTGCCAGCAAAATAGGGGGGGTATTACAGAATGAGCAGTTCTTC.

DNA of the CDR3: TGTGCCAGCAGCTTTCGGGGGGCCGAAAAACTGTTTTTT. It codes for CASSFRGAEKLFF. This rearrangement joins TRBV7-9 to TRBJ1-4, with D perhaps TRBD1 (6 bases). The V end was cut by 3 bases, the J end by 8 bases, with 10 bases between. Germline assignment: CDR1 SEHNR and CDR2 FQNEAQ (reference sequence). CDR3 size: 13 residues.

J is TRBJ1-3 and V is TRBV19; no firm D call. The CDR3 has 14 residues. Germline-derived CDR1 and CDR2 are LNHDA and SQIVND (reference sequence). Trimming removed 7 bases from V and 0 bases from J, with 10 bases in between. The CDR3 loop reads CASKRLSSGNTIYF. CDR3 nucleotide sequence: TGTGCCAGTAAACGACTCTCCTCTGGAAACACCATATATTTT.

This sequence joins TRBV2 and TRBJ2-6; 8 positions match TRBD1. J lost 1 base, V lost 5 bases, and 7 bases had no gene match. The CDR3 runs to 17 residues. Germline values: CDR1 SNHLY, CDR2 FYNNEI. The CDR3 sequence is CASSYRGLHSGANVLTF. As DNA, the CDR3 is TGTGCCAGCAGTTACAGGGGGTTGCATTCTGGGGCCAACGTCCTGACTTTC.

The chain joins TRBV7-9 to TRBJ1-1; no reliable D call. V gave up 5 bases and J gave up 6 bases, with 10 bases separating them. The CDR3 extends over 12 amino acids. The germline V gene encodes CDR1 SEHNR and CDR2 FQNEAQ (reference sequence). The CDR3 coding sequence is TGTGCCAGCAGCCTCGGACTAGCTGAAGCTTTCTTT. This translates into CASSLGLAEAFF.